This T cell receptor (beta chain) was observed in a study of control samples from healthy donors and cancer patients. CDR1 is SNHLY, CDR2 FYNNEI, per germline. Trimming took off 2 bases at V and 0 bases at J, with 11 bases between the two ends. CDR3 size: 16 residues. Sequencing used immunoSEQ multiplex PCR; TCRdb keeps in-frame clones, though not all of them. The sample records 170,000 or so clones, 80% to 95% being singletons. This clonotype originated in a man aged 18 to 30 in good health. Sequenced sample: blood. The J gene is TRBJ2-1, the V gene TRBV2; D ambiguous. The CDR3 sequence is CASSELGPSSYNEQFF. The DNA for the CDR3 is TGTGCCAGCAGTGAATTAGGACCAAGCTCCTACAATGAGCAGTTCTTC.